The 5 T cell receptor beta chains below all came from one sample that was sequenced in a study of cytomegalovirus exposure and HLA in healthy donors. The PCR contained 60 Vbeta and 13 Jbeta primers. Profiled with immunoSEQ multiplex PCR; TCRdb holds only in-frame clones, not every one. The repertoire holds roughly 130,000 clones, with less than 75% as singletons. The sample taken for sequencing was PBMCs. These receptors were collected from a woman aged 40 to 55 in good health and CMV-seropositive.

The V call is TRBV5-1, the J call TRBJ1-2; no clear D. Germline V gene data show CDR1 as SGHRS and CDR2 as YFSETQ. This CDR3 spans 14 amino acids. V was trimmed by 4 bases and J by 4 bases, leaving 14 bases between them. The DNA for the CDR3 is TGCGCCAGCAGCCAAACAGACAAGGCCTATGGCTACACCTTC. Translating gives CASSQTDKAYGYTF.

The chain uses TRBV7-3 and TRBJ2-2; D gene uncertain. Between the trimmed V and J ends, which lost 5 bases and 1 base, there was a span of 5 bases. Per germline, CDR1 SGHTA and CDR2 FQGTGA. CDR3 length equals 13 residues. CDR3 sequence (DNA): TGTGCCAGCAGCCCAGGGAACACCGGGGAGCTGTTTTTT. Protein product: CASSPGNTGELFF.

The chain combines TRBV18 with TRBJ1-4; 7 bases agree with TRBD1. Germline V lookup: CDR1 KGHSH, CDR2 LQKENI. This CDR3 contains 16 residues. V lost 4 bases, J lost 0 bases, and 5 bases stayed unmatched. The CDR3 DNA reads TGTGCCAGCTCACTAACCCAGGGGGCAACTAATGAAAAACTGTTTTTT. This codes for CASSLTQGATNEKLFF.

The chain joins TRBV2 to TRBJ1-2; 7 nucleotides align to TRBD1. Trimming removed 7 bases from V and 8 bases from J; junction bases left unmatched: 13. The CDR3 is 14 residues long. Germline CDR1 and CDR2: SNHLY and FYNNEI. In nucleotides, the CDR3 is TGTGCCAGCATGGAGCCGGACAGGTTGTGGGGCTACACCTTC. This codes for CASMEPDRLWGYTF.

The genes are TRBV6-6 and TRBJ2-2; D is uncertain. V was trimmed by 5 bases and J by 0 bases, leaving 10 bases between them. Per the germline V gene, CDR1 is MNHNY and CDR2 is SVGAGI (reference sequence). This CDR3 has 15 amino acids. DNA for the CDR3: TGTGCCAGCAGTCCCGGTATATCGAACACCGGGGAGCTGTTTTTT. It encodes CASSPGISNTGELFF.